Below are 19 T cell receptor beta chains sequenced from a single sample in a study of TIL therapy for anti-PD-1-resistant metastatic lung cancer. The time point is: pre-treatment sample, taken before nivolumab and TIL therapy. The tumor samples were excised metastases, mostly pleural nodules or supraclavicular lymph nodes. The libraries were made with immunoSEQ v3. Assay used: immunoSEQ multiplex PCR; TCRdb lists only in-frame clones, some missing. The data contain some 26,000 clones, over 55% of them singletons. Sequencing was performed on tumor tissue, taken at baseline. These receptors all stem from a woman aged 25-85 years with non-small cell lung cancer.

This chain uses TRBV11-2 with TRBJ2-7, with 10 bases fitting TRBD2. V shed 5 bases and J 6 bases; nucleotides not matched to a gene: 7. CDR3 length: 14 residues. Germline V lookup: CDR1 SGHAT, CDR2 FQNNGV. In DNA form, the CDR3 reads TGTGCCAGCAGCCCCGGGACTAGCGCCTTCGAGCAGTACTTC. Translated, it gives CASSPGTSAFEQYF.

The chain carries TRBV7-9 and TRBJ2-3, with 8 positions matching TRBD2. The junction had 7 bases not matched to a gene; V was cut back by 6 bases and J by 5 bases. This CDR3 has 14 residues. Germline assignment: CDR1 SEHNR and CDR2 FQNEAQ (reference sequence). The CDR3 coding sequence is TGTGCCAGCAGACCCAGCGGGAGTCAAGATACGCAGTATTTT. Its translation: CASRPSGSQDTQYF.

V is TRBV10-1 and J is TRBJ2-1; 16 nucleotides line up with TRBD2. CDR1 is WNHNN, CDR2 SYGVQD, per germline (reference sequence). This CDR3 contains 20 residues. The V gene end was trimmed by 6 bases and the J gene end by 0 bases; junction bases not matched to a gene: 11. CDR3 nucleotide sequence: TGCGCCAGCAGCGCCGGGACTAGCGGGAGGGCCAGGAGCTCCTACAATGAGCAGTTCTTC. Translated, it gives CASSAGTSGRARSSYNEQFF.

The chain couples TRBV29-1 to TRBJ2-2; 7 nucleotides agree with TRBD1. Germline CDR1 reads SQVTM; CDR2 reads ANQGSEA. The length of the CDR3 is 14 residues. With 4 bases clipped from V and 1 base from J, the junction kept 3 bases outside the gene matches. For the CDR3, the DNA is TGCAGCGTTGGAAGGACAGGGAACACCGGGGAGCTGTTTTTT. Encoded protein: CSVGRTGNTGELFF.

The genes are TRBV6-1 and TRBJ1-1, with D unclear. CDR3 length: 14 amino acids. The ends were cut back, 6 bases at V and 5 bases at J, with 16 bases in the middle. Germline V gene data show CDR1 as MNHNS and CDR2 as SASEGT. CDR3 region: CASRETLTGTEAFF. The CDR3 DNA follows: TGTGCCAGCAGAGAAACACTCACGGGGACTGAAGCTTTCTTT.

The chain is built from TRBV6-1 and TRBJ2-2; D possibly corresponds to TRBD1 (6 bases). From germline, CDR1 is MNHNS and CDR2 SASEGT. This CDR3 has 15 residues. With 5 bases removed from V and 4 bases from J, the gap between germline ends came to 14 bases. The CDR3 sequence: CASSPAPGVTGELFF. CDR3 coding DNA: TGTGCCAGCAGTCCAGCCCCAGGGGTCACCGGGGAGCTGTTTTTT.

This chain's CDR3 is CASSLGGLATDTQYF. The CDR3 bases are TGTGCCAGCAGCTTAGGGGGACTAGCGACAGATACGCAGTATTTT. V is TRBV7-9 and J is TRBJ2-3; 10 bases map to TRBD2. This CDR3 contains 15 residues. The germline CDR1 and CDR2 sequences are SEHNR and FQNEAQ (reference sequence). The V gene end was trimmed by 1 base and the J gene end by 3 bases; junction bases not matched to a gene: 1.

The chain employs TRBV5-1 and TRBJ1-3; D is perhaps TRBD1 (6 bases). The CDR3 extends over 14 amino acids. The V end was cut by 4 bases, the J end by 2 bases, with 10 bases between. The germline V gene has CDR1 SGHRS and CDR2 YFSETQ. The CDR3 DNA is TGCGCCAGCAGCAAGACAGGAGCTGGAAACACCATATATTTT. It encodes CASSKTGAGNTIYF. The full variable domain, in which reference TRBV5-1 and TRBJ1-3 provide the parts outside the CDR3, is KAGVTQTPRYLIKTRGQQVTLSCSPISGHRSVSWYQQTPGQGLQFLFEYFSETQRNKGNFPGRFSGRQFSNSRSEMNVSTLELGDSALYLCASSKTGAGNTIYFGEGSWLTVV.

In this sample, this clone turned up a few times. V is TRBV2 and J is TRBJ2-7, with 7 bases lining up with TRBD2. Germline lookup yields CDR1 SNHLY and CDR2 FYNNEI. There are 14 residues in the CDR3. V dropped 3 bases and J dropped 3; count of bases not matched to a gene: 5. Here the CDR3 reads CASSDPRENYEQYF. The CDR3, as DNA: TGTGCCAGCAGTGATCCGCGGGAGAACTACGAGCAGTACTTC.

The V and J genes are TRBV2 and TRBJ2-2; perhaps TRBD1 as D (5 bases). V gave up 7 bases and J gave up 7 bases, with 16 bases separating them. Germline V gives CDR1 SNHLY, CDR2 FYNNEI. The CDR3 runs 14 residues. The CDR3 protein is CASNMARDNGELFF. DNA for the CDR3: TGTGCCAGCAATATGGCCAGGGATAACGGGGAGCTGTTTTTT.

The chain couples TRBV27 to TRBJ1-1, with D perhaps matching TRBD1 (6 bases). V lost 6 bases and J 0 bases, leaving 14 bases between the germline ends. CDR3 size: 15 residues. Germline V CDR1 and CDR2: MNHEY, SMNVEV (reference sequence). The CDR3 here is CASRIQQGMNTEAFF. The CDR3 DNA reads TGTGCCAGCAGGATCCAACAGGGAATGAACACTGAAGCTTTCTTT.

This sequence joins TRBV10-2 and TRBJ2-7; D is ambiguous. CDR1 is WSHSY, CDR2 SAAADI, per germline. The CDR3 extends over 13 amino acids. Trimming shortened V by 7 bases and J by 4 bases, and 14 bases separated the two germline ends. CDR3 protein: CASTVELLYEQYF. Written as DNA, the CDR3 is TGCGCCAGCACTGTGGAACTTCTTTACGAGCAGTACTTC.

This chain links TRBV27 with TRBJ2-7; 13 bases are a match to TRBD2. Germline lookup yields CDR1 MNHEY and CDR2 SMNVEV (reference sequence). CDR3 size: 16 residues. V was clipped by 6 bases and J by 3 bases; unmatched bases: 8. Written as DNA, the CDR3 is TGTGCCAGCAGCCTAGGGAGGACTAGCGGGAGCTACGAGCAGTACTTC. This gives the protein CASSLGRTSGSYEQYF.

The chain carries TRBV5-6 and TRBJ2-2; TRBD1 agrees at 9 bases. The CDR3 totals 16 residues. Germline V gene data show CDR1 as SGHDT and CDR2 as YYEEEE. V gave up 1 base and J gave up 7 bases; unmatched junction bases: 8. The CDR3 protein is CASSLPGQGSDGELFF. The CDR3 coding sequence is TGTGCCAGCAGCTTGCCGGGACAGGGTTCTGACGGGGAGCTGTTTTTT. The entire variable domain, with the rest obtained from reference TRBV5-6 and TRBJ2-2, is as follows: DAGVTQSPTHLIKTRGQQVTLRCSPKSGHDTVSWYQQALGQGPQFIFQYYEEEERQRGNFPDRFSGHQFPNYSSELNVNALLLGDSALYLCASSLPGQGSDGELFFGEGSRLTVL.

This chain uses TRBV29-1 with TRBJ2-5; 8 nucleotides match TRBD2. The CDR3 length is 12 residues. The J segment lost 5 bases and the V segment lost 6 bases, leaving 5 bases of the junction unmatched. CDR1 is SQVTM and CDR2 is ANQGSEA in the germline V gene. The CDR3, as DNA: TGCAGCGTCGGACTAGCAGGGGAGACCCAGTACTTC. Translation gives CSVGLAGETQYF.

This chain joins TRBV2 and TRBJ1-2; D gene uncertain. Germline values: CDR1 SNHLY, CDR2 FYNNEI. There are 13 residues in the CDR3. V shed 8 bases and J shed 4 bases, with 14 bases lying between them. The CDR3 DNA follows: TGTGCCAGCTCGGCGGCAGCAACCTATGGCTACACCTTC. Translation gives CASSAAATYGYTF.

This clone was found many times. At the DNA level, this CDR3 is encoded by other sequences in the same sample as well. The V call is TRBV15, the J call TRBJ2-2; no definite D call. Looked up from germline, CDR1 is LNHNV and CDR2 is YYDKDF (reference sequence). V lost 0 bases to trimming and J lost 5 bases, with 13 bases between them. CDR3 size: 16 residues. The CDR3 sequence: CATSRDPGGRTGELFF. The CDR3, as DNA: TGTGCCACCAGCAGAGATCCGGGCGGCAGGACCGGGGAGCTGTTTTTT. Supplemented by reference TRBV15 and TRBJ2-2, the full variable domain reads DAMVIQNPRYQVTQFGKPVTLSCSQTLNHNVMYWYQQKSSQAPKLLFHYYDKDFNNEADTPDNFQSRRPNTSFCFLDIRSPGLGDTAMYLCATSRDPGGRTGELFFGEGSRLTVL.

The chain has TRBV5-4 and TRBJ2-5; no definite D call. The length of the CDR3 is 14 residues. V was cut by 1 base and J by 2 bases, with 9 bases left in between. From germline, CDR1 is SGHNT and CDR2 YYREEE (reference sequence). CDR3 coding DNA: TGTGCCAGCAGCTTGACGGCAAGGCAAGAGACCCAGTACTTC. It yields the protein CASSLTARQETQYF.

This clone was seen only a few times. The J gene is TRBJ2-7, the V gene TRBV18; 8 bases match TRBD2. The CDR3 totals 14 residues. Germline-derived CDR1 and CDR2 are KGHSH and LQKENI. The V gene end was trimmed by 6 bases and the J gene end by 6 bases; junction bases not matched to a gene: 10. The CDR3 protein is CASSTRGGRFEQYF. For the CDR3, the DNA is TGTGCCAGCTCGACCCGGGGGGGCCGTTTCGAGCAGTACTTC.